A single sample is the source of the 9 T cell receptor beta chains below, sequenced in a study of shared clonotypes between healthy human individuals. Sequenced by immunoSEQ multiplex PCR; TCRdb stores in-frame clones only, minus some. The table shows under 850,000 clones, with 80% to 95% occurring only once. CD45RO-negative cells were positively selected for CCR7, leaving out terminally differentiated effector memory CD45RA+ cells. The sequenced sample was naive CD8+ T cells sorted from blood. The receptor set was obtained from a man aged 25-45 years in good health.

The chain uses TRBV2 and TRBJ1-5; unclear D gene. The V and J ends lost 5 bases and 2 bases respectively, with 10 bases between them. The CDR3 length is 14 residues. The germline V gene has CDR1 SNHLY and CDR2 FYNNEI. The CDR3 sequence: CASSLKNGNQPQHF. The CDR3 region has the DNA TGTGCCAGCAGTCTTAAAAATGGCAATCAGCCCCAGCATTTT.

Worth noting for this clone: Other DNA sequences in the sample encode the same CDR3. The chain recombines TRBV7-9 with TRBJ2-7, with 9 bases matching TRBD2. V was clipped by 1 base and J by 4 bases; unmatched bases: 5. Germline values: CDR1 SEHNR, CDR2 FQNEAQ (reference sequence). This CDR3 has 15 amino acids. Here the CDR3 reads CASSLGGGRAYEQYF. CDR3 in DNA: TGTGCCAGCAGCTTAGGTGGCGGGAGGGCGTACGAGCAGTACTTC.

The chain carries TRBV2 and TRBJ2-7; D uncertain. The CDR3 extends over 10 amino acids. Germline V CDR1 and CDR2: SNHLY, FYNNEI. V lost 3 bases and J 9 bases, leaving 6 bases between the germline ends. For the CDR3, the DNA is TGTGCCAGCAGTGAGGTGGGGCAGTACTTC. It yields the protein CASSEVGQYF.

The chain is built from TRBV19 and TRBJ1-5; no definite D call. From germline, CDR1 is LNHDA and CDR2 SQIVND (reference sequence). Trimming removed 4 bases at V and 3 bases at J, with 7 bases between. The length of the CDR3 is 13 residues. This chain's CDR3 is CASSTPTNQPQHF. The CDR3 DNA is TGTGCCAGTAGTACCCCGACCAATCAGCCCCAGCATTTT.

The rearrangement uses TRBV13 and TRBJ2-7; D is unclear. CDR3 length equals 16 residues. V was cut by 5 bases and J by 0 bases, with 17 bases left in between. Per the germline V gene, CDR1 is PRHDT and CDR2 is FYEKMQ (reference sequence). CDR3 sequence (DNA): TGTGCCAGCAGCCTACTGGCGTACGCAAGCTCCTACGAGCAGTACTTC. It codes for CASSLLAYASSYEQYF.

In its sample, this clone was seen once. This chain joins TRBV6-8 and TRBJ1-5; D is perhaps TRBD1 (5 bases). The V end lost 5 bases, the J end lost 0 bases, and 14 bases lay between the germline ends. Germline loops: CDR1 MNHGY, CDR2 SAAAGT. The CDR3 is 16 amino acids. CDR3 loop: CASSQGRSNSNQPQHF. The DNA for the CDR3 is TGTGCCAGCAGTCAGGGACGTTCGAATAGCAATCAGCCCCAGCATTTT.

The chain employs TRBV27 and TRBJ1-4, with D perhaps matching TRBD1 (6 bases). CDR1 and CDR2 (germline): MNHEY, SMNVEV (reference sequence). The CDR3 is made up of 16 amino acids. V was trimmed by 3 bases and J by 3 bases, leaving 14 bases between them. The CDR3 protein is CASSFAGRGSNEKLFF. For the CDR3, the DNA is TGTGCCAGCAGTTTCGCGGGCAGGGGATCTAATGAAAAACTGTTTTTT.

This clone was recorded only once. The chain combines TRBV7-9 with TRBJ2-3; TRBD2 matches at 11 bases. Germline V gives CDR1 SEHNR, CDR2 FQNEAQ (reference sequence). CDR3 length: 18 residues. After removal of 3 bases from V and 0 bases from J, the junction contained 8 bases not matched to a gene. This CDR3 reads CASSFILAGGPSTDTQYF. The CDR3, as DNA: TGTGCCAGCAGCTTTATTCTAGCGGGAGGACCCAGCACAGATACGCAGTATTTT.

The chain joins TRBV29-1 to TRBJ2-3; possibly TRBD2 for D (5 bases). The CDR3 loop spans 13 amino acids. Germline loops: CDR1 SQVTM, CDR2 ANQGSEA. The V gene lost 7 bases and the J gene lost 4 bases, with 15 bases spanning the gap. Here the CDR3 DNA reads TGCAGCGGGTGGGGAGTTAGCGCAGATACGCAGTATTTT. Encoded protein: CSGWGVSADTQYF.